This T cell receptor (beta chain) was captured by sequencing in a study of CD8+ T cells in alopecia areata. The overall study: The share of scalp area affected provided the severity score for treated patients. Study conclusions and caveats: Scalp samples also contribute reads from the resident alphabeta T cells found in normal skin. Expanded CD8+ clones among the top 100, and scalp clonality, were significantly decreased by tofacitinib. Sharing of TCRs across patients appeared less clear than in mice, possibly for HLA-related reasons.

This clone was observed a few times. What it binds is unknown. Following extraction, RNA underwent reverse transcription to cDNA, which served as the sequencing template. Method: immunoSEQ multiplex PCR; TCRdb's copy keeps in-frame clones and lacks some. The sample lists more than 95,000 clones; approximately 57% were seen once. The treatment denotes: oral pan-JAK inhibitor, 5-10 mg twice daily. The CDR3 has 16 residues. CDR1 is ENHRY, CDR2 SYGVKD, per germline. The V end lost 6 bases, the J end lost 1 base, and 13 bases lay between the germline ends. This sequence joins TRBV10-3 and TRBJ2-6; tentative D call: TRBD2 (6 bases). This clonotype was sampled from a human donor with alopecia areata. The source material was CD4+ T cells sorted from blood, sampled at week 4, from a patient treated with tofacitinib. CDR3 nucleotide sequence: TGTGCCATCAGGGAGGGCCCGCAATCTGGGGCCAACGTCCTGACTTTC. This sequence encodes CAIREGPQSGANVLTF.